The clone carrying this T cell receptor beta chain was recorded once. RNA was extracted and reverse transcribed into cDNA as the sequencing template. Here immunoSEQ multiplex PCR was the method, and the copy in TCRdb shows in-frame clones only, minus some. The top ten clones hold over 10% of a sample with 6,500 to 8,000 clones, around 50% of them seen once. The source of the sample is a study of CD8+ T cells in alopecia areata. It was from alopecia areata patients that lesional scalp punch biopsies and peripheral blood were collected. The sequence was collected from a human donor with alopecia areata. Here the sequenced sample was skin, taken at week 0.

The CDR3 protein is CATERNTEAFF. In DNA, the CDR3 is TGTGCCACAGAAAGGAACACTGAAGCTTTCTTT. The chain recombines TRBV5-4 with TRBJ1-1; D uncertain. The CDR3 runs 11 residues. Germline CDR1 is SGHNT and CDR2 is YYREEE (reference sequence). V lost 9 bases and J 1 base, leaving 7 bases between the germline ends.